This T cell receptor (beta chain) came from a study of metastatic and nonmetastatic thyroid tumors. There were no patients who had received any treatment before thyroid surgery. Source study methods: In papillary thyroid cancer, a distant-metastasis classifier was built using CDR3 differences across clinicopathological groups. MiXCR reprocessed the PCR reads for TCRdb. The authors' filters were not applied to this entry. This table has approximately 11,000 clones, approximately 30% appearing once. Trimming removed 3 bases at V and 3 bases at J, with 9 bases between. This CDR3 is built from 13 residues. The germline V gene encodes CDR1 KGHSH and CDR2 LQKENI.

This TCR derives from a male donor with papillary thyroid cancer or a benign thyroid nodule (not recorded which). Some clones in this sample may be carry-over from other donors' samples. The V call is TRBV18, the J call TRBJ2-7; no clear D gene. The specimen was tumor tissue. The CDR3: CASSPGAHYEQYF. The CDR3 DNA reads as TGTGCCAGCTCACCGGGTGCCCACTACGAGCAGTACTTC.